This paragraph reports one TCR beta chain. Its matching antigen is unknown. This entry is derived from a study of T cell responses to AZD1222 COVID-19 vaccine. The CDR3 spans 17 residues. Here immunoSEQ multiplex PCR was the method, and the copy in TCRdb shows in-frame clones only, minus some. The top ten hold approximately 3.5% of the sample, which has 120,000 or so clones, more than 75% seen once. Broader study findings: A rise in Spike-specific TCR breadth and depth followed two AZD1222 doses. Clonal diversity was possibly underestimated, and the donors were mostly white British, with more females. The peak T cell response came first, and repertoires were sampled only after it.

This TCR was recovered from an adult who received the AZD1222 COVID-19 vaccine. Sequenced here: peripheral blood, sampled 28 days after the second AZD1222 dose. J is TRBJ2-7 and V is TRBV21-1; TRBD2 is the table's D call and was not checked against the DNA. TRBV21-1 is termed a pseudogene. In nucleotides, the CDR3 is TGTGCCAGCAGCAAAGCGCTAAGGCCTAAAGGGAGCTACGAGCAGTACTTC. Its translation is CASSKALRPKGSYEQYF.